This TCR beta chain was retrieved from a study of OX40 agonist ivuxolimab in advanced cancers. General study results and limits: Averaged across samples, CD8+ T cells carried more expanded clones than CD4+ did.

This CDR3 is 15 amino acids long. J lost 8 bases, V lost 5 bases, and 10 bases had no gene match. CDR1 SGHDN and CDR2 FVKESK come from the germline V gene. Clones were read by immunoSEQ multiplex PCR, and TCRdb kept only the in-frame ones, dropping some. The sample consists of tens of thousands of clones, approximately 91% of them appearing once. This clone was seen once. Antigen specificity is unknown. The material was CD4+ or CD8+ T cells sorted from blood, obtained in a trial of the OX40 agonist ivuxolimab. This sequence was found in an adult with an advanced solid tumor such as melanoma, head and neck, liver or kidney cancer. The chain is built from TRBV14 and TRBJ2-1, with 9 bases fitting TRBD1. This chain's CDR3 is CASSSPGTGIDEQFF. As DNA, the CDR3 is TGTGCCAGCAGCAGTCCCGGGACAGGGATCGATGAGCAGTTCTTC.